This TCR beta chain came from a study of T cells in Graves' hyperthyroidism and ophthalmopathy. Whole-study results and caveats: Ophthalmopathy was identified by the model a median about seven months ahead of onset. Also found in blood were most expanded thyroid clonotypes above 0.001.

Each patient was aged 18 to 65 and had newly diagnosed hyperthyroidism of under 2 months' duration. Orbital computed tomography, thyroid ultrasound, serum thyroxine and TRAb, and clinical symptoms together informed the diagnoses. This clonotype has a count of ten or more. Its target is unknown. Amplified TCR beta CDR3 regions came from RNA transcripts. The TCR CDR3 was amplified in a first-round RT-PCR using the HTBI primer set. One entry per CDR3 protein results from TCRdb running MiXCR on the multiplex PCR reads. The profile shows just under 750,000 distinct CDR3 sequences, 30% to 40% of them singletons. Sequenced input: blood. This receptor was identified in a woman aged 40 to 50 with Graves' hyperthyroidism.

DNA for the CDR3: TGTGCCATCACCGTCAATTACGAGCAGTACTTC. Its protein is CAITVNYEQYF. The chain employs TRBV10-3 and TRBJ2-7, with unresolved D. V was pared by 7 bases and J by 4 bases, with 8 bases between. The germline gives CDR1 ENHRY, CDR2 SYGVKD. The length of the CDR3 is 11 residues.